The following is a T cell receptor beta chain sequence with its context. The antigen is undetermined. One junction end does not reproduce the germline sequence, and a read error may be involved. The data originate from a study of CD8 T cells in ankylosing spondylitis. Study-level results: Disease-linked clones displayed a CD8+ phenotype and appeared relatively rarely in peripheral blood. Earlier reports found some motif variants in synovial fluid and blood in reactive arthritis. Seven to nine highly homologous variants formed a TCR beta motif that appeared characteristic of ankylosing spondylitis blood.

By quantitative 5'-RACE with molecular barcodes, the TCR beta libraries were made. Using its own MiXCR run on the 5' RACE reads, TCRdb lists one record per CDR3 protein. Here the sample spans about 190,000 distinct CDR3 sequences, roughly 13% being singletons. This CDR3 is built from 16 residues. The V gene's germline CDR1 is DFQATT and CDR2 SNEGSKA (reference sequence). This TCR was recovered from a female donor with ankylosing spondylitis or in good health (not recorded which). V and J are TRBV20-1 and TRBJ2-2; 12 nucleotides agree with TRBD2. The sequenced sample consisted of blood, either unsorted or a sorted T cell fraction (not recorded which). This chain's CDR3 is CCATPTSGSNPGELFF. Here the CDR3 DNA reads TGCTGTGCCACACCGACTAGCGGGAGTAACCCCGGGGAGCTGTTTTTT.